These 5 T cell receptor beta chains share one sample of origin, sequenced in a study of long-term antiretroviral therapy in people with HIV. Sequencing relied on immunoSEQ assay v3.0, run at survey level. Libraries were prepared by immunoSEQ multiplex PCR; TCRdb keeps only in-frame clonotypes and omits some of them. Of approximately 30,000 clones listed, around 83% were seen once; the top ten hold around 5%. The specimen comprised unsorted PBMCs, sampled 0.8 years after starting antiretroviral therapy. The receptors here all came from a woman aged 25 to 39 with HIV.

The V and J genes are TRBV9 and TRBJ1-1; TRBD1 agrees at 7 bases. Germline-derived CDR1 and CDR2 are SGDLS and YYNGEE. The V gene end was trimmed by 2 bases and the J gene end by 4 bases; junction bases not matched to a gene: 8. The CDR3 sequence is 15 residues long. The CDR3 region is CASSVGTGAPTEAFF. The CDR3 bases are TGTGCCAGCAGCGTCGGAACAGGGGCCCCCACTGAAGCTTTCTTT.

The V gene is TRBV6-1, the J gene TRBJ1-1; no firm D call. V gave up 7 bases and J gave up 1 base, with 13 bases separating them. The CDR3 length is 14 residues. Germline loops: CDR1 MNHNS, CDR2 SASEGT. CDR3 protein: CASTTDIGNTEAFF. CDR3 coding DNA: TGTGCCAGCACCACAGATATTGGGAACACTGAAGCTTTCTTT.

The V gene is TRBV11-2, the J gene TRBJ1-4; D is perhaps TRBD1 (5 bases). V was cut by 1 base and J by 7 bases, with 10 bases left in between. This CDR3 spans 14 amino acids. The germline CDR1 and CDR2 sequences are SGHAT and FQNNGV. CDR3 amino acids: CASSLAGSGEKLFF. For the CDR3, the DNA is TGTGCCAGCAGCTTAGCAGGGTCGGGTGAAAAACTGTTTTTT. Variable domain in full (rest from reference TRBV11-2 and TRBJ1-4): EAGVAQSPRYKIIEKRQSVAFWCNPISGHATLYWYQQILGQGPKLLIQFQNNGVVDDSQLPKDRFSAERLKGVDSTLKIQPAKLEDSAVYLCASSLAGSGEKLFFGSGTQLSVL.

The chain has TRBV9 and TRBJ2-7; D is tentatively TRBD1 or TRBD2 (6 bases each). The CDR3 runs 14 residues. Per the germline V gene, CDR1 is SGDLS and CDR2 is YYNGEE. V lost 4 bases and J 4 bases, leaving 15 bases between the germline ends. This CDR3 is CASSSGGHLYEQYV. As DNA, the CDR3 is TGTGCCAGCAGCTCCGGGGGACACCTTTACGAGCAGTACGTC.

The gene calls are TRBV5-1 and TRBJ1-4; D remains unclear. V gave up 1 base and J gave up 4 bases, with 8 bases separating them. In germline, CDR1 is SGHRS, CDR2 YFSETQ. The CDR3 has 14 amino acids. The CDR3 sequence: CASSLTGDNEKLFF. As DNA, the CDR3 is TGCGCCAGCAGCTTGACCGGGGATAATGAAAAACTGTTTTTT.